The 26 T cell receptor beta chains below come from one sample, sequenced in a study of cytomegalovirus exposure and HLA in healthy donors. Primers: 60 Vbeta forward and 13 Jbeta reverse. The assay was immunoSEQ multiplex PCR, and TCRdb's table has in-frame clones only and misses some. The top ten clones hold roughly 13% of a sample with fewer than 120,000 clones, just over 75% of them seen once. Sequenced sample: PBMCs. These receptors all stem from a man aged 25-45 years in good health and CMV-seropositive.

The chain is built from TRBV2 and TRBJ2-5; D uncertain. V dropped 3 bases and J dropped 5 bases, with 4 bases sitting between them. There are 11 residues in the CDR3. CDR1 is SNHLY and CDR2 is FYNNEI in the germline V gene. The CDR3 is CASSDEETQYF. CDR3 coding DNA: TGTGCCAGCAGTGACGAGGAGACCCAGTACTTC.

This sequence joins TRBV7-6 and TRBJ2-7; 12 nucleotides line up with TRBD2. Germline V gene lookup returns CDR1 SGHVS and CDR2 FNYEAQ. The junction had 13 bases not matched to a gene; V was cut back by 4 bases and J by 3 bases. CDR3 length: 18 residues. CDR3 in DNA: TGTGCCAGCAGCTCCGGTGCTAGCGGGGGGGCCGTGAGCTACGAGCAGTACTTC. The encoded protein is CASSSGASGGAVSYEQYF.

In this sample, this clone turned up a few times. The J gene is TRBJ1-6, the V gene TRBV6-5; a weak D match, TRBD1 (5 bases). This CDR3 contains 14 residues. Germline loops: CDR1 MNHEY, CDR2 SVGAGI. Trimming removed 4 bases at V and 7 bases at J, with 11 bases between. CDR3 sequence: CASSLNAGNSPLHF. For the CDR3, the DNA is TGTGCCAGCAGTTTAAATGCAGGGAATTCACCCCTCCACTTT.

The chain couples TRBV7-9 to TRBJ1-3, with a possible D match to TRBD1 (6 bases). The CDR3 consists of 14 residues. The ends were cut back, 7 bases at V and 0 bases at J, with 10 bases in the middle. Germline V gives CDR1 SEHNR, CDR2 FQNEAQ (reference sequence). The CDR3 coding sequence is TGTGCCAGCATCCTGGACAGCTCTGGAAACACCATATATTTT. It codes for CASILDSSGNTIYF.

The chain is built from TRBV19 and TRBJ2-1; D gene unclear. CDR1 LNHDA and CDR2 SQIVND come from the germline V gene (reference sequence). The CDR3 totals 14 residues. V shed 9 bases and J shed 0 bases, with 12 bases lying between them. The DNA of the CDR3 is TGTGCCAGCTGTCAGAGGAGCTCCTACAATGAGCAGTTCTTC. Translating it yields CASCQRSSYNEQFF. Variable domain in full (rest from reference TRBV19 and TRBJ2-1): DGGITQSPKYLFRKEGQNVTLSCEQNLNHDAMYWYRQDPGQGLRLIYYSQIVNDFQKGDIAEGYSVSREKKESFPLTVTSAQKNPTAFYLCASCQRSSYNEQFFGPGTRLTVL.

The chain uses TRBV6-5 and TRBJ2-7, with D possibly TRBD1 on 6 matching bases. CDR3 length: 13 residues. Trimming removed 2 bases at V and 5 bases at J, with 10 bases between. Germline lookup yields CDR1 MNHEY and CDR2 SVGAGI. The CDR3 DNA follows: TGTGCCAGCAGTTACGTACAGGGTGACGAGCAGTACTTC. Translating it yields CASSYVQGDEQYF.

The rearrangement joins TRBV2 to TRBJ2-3; weak D call: TRBD2 (6 bases). CDR1 and CDR2 from the germline V gene are SNHLY and FYNNEI. Trimming took off 6 bases at V and 3 bases at J, with 16 bases between the two ends. The length of the CDR3 is 15 residues. DNA for the CDR3: TGTGCCAGCAGGCTCCGGACTAAGATTACAGATACGCAGTATTTT. It specifies CASRLRTKITDTQYF.

V is TRBV5-4 and J is TRBJ1-6; D might be TRBD1 (5 bases). V was cut by 0 bases and J by 1 base, with 8 bases left in between. The germline V gene has CDR1 SGHNT and CDR2 YYREEE (reference sequence). This CDR3 has 16 amino acids. The CDR3 protein is CASSLGGGSYNSPLHF. The CDR3 DNA follows: TGTGCCAGCAGCTTGGGCGGGGGTTCCTATAATTCACCCCTCCACTTT. Filled out from reference TRBV5-4 and TRBJ1-6, the complete variable domain reads ETGVTQSPTHLIKTRGQQVTLRCSSQSGHNTVSWYQQALGQGPQFIFQYYREEENGRGNFPPRFSGLQFPNYSSELNVNALELDDSALYLCASSLGGGSYNSPLHFGNGTRLTVT.

The rearrangement links TRBV6-5 to TRBJ2-7; 13 bases fit TRBD2. The CDR3 totals 15 residues. The trim removed 4 bases at V and 6 bases at J, leaving 6 bases unmatched. CDR1 is MNHEY and CDR2 is SVGAGI in the germline V gene. For the CDR3, the DNA is TGTGCCAGCAGTTTAGGACTAGCGGGGGCTCCCGAGCAGTACTTC. It is translated as CASSLGLAGAPEQYF.

The chain uses TRBV5-1 and TRBJ1-2; 7 bases align to TRBD1. The CDR3 is made up of 15 amino acids. V lost 3 bases and J lost 0; bases outside the gene matches: 5. Germline assignment: CDR1 SGHRS and CDR2 YFSETQ. The CDR3 DNA reads as TGCGCCAGCAGCTGGGACAGCGGTCCTAACTATGGCTACACCTTC. As protein: CASSWDSGPNYGYTF. The whole variable domain, filled in from reference TRBV5-1 and TRBJ1-2, reads KAGVTQTPRYLIKTRGQQVTLSCSPISGHRSVSWYQQTPGQGLQFLFEYFSETQRNKGNFPGRFSGRQFSNSRSEMNVSTLELGDSALYLCASSWDSGPNYGYTFGSGTRLTVV.

The chain links TRBV11-3 to TRBJ2-7, with TRBD1 matching over 7 bases. The CDR3 runs to 13 residues. Per germline, CDR1 SGHNT and CDR2 YENEEA. J gave up 7 bases and V 1 base, and 4 bases lay outside the gene matches. As DNA, the CDR3 is TGTGCCAGCAGCTTAGCCCGGGACAGTGAGCAGTACTTC. Its protein product is CASSLARDSEQYF.

This chain uses TRBV7-9 with TRBJ2-7, with D perhaps TRBD1 (6 bases). V was shortened by 5 bases and J by 0 bases, with 17 bases between the two germline ends. The germline V gene encodes CDR1 SEHNR and CDR2 FQNEAQ (reference sequence). The CDR3 extends over 16 amino acids. CDR3 in amino acids: CASSPTFGTSSYEQYF. The CDR3 nucleotides are TGTGCCAGCAGCCCGACTTTCGGGACATCCTCCTACGAGCAGTACTTC.

CDR3 DNA sequence: TGTGCCAGCAGCTCTCCCTACGAGCAGTACTTC. Translation: CASSSPYEQYF. V gene TRBV5-4 combines with J gene TRBJ2-7; D gene unclear. This CDR3 spans 11 amino acids. The germline CDR1 and CDR2 sequences are SGHNT and YYREEE (reference sequence). The ends were cut back, 3 bases at V and 2 bases at J, with 3 bases in the middle.

The chain links TRBV9 to TRBJ2-2; D is unresolved. The length of the CDR3 is 13 residues. The V end lost 4 bases, the J end lost 1 base, and 5 bases lay between the germline ends. Germline V gene lookup returns CDR1 SGDLS and CDR2 YYNGEE. CDR3 loop: CASSPWNTGELFF. In DNA, the CDR3 is TGTGCCAGCAGCCCTTGGAACACCGGGGAGCTGTTTTTT.

The V call is TRBV6-1, the J call TRBJ2-3, with 7 bases lining up with TRBD1. The CDR3 loop spans 16 amino acids. The germline gives CDR1 MNHNS, CDR2 SASEGT. V lost 3 bases, J lost 3 bases, and 9 bases stayed unmatched. The CDR3 region is CASSDPTRGPTDTQYF. CDR3 bases: TGTGCCAGCAGTGATCCCACAAGGGGGCCAACAGATACGCAGTATTTT.

The chain links TRBV7-9 to TRBJ2-2; TRBD1 agrees at 8 bases. The CDR3 loop spans 13 amino acids. Germline values: CDR1 SEHNR, CDR2 FQNEAQ (reference sequence). With 3 bases clipped from V and 10 bases from J, the junction kept 4 bases outside the gene matches. The DNA of the CDR3 is TGTGCCAGCAGCTTTGGACAGGGACTGGAGCTGTTTTTT. As protein: CASSFGQGLELFF.

On this clone itself: Relative to the germline gene, one junction end is altered; a read error may explain this. The V gene is TRBV19, the J gene TRBJ1-2; D might be TRBD1 (5 bases). The CDR3 sequence is 10 residues long. In germline, CDR1 is LNHDA, CDR2 SQIVND (reference sequence). The CDR3 spells CASSLGTISF. The DNA of the CDR3 is TGTGCCAGTAGCCTCGGGACTATCAGCTTC.

This chain connects TRBV28 to TRBJ2-1; 7 bases fit TRBD1. Germline trimming cut 7 bases from V and 5 bases from J; bases unmatched to any gene: 5. The CDR3 runs 13 residues. The germline V gene encodes CDR1 MDHEN and CDR2 SYDVKM. The CDR3 region is CASTLTGDNEQFF. CDR3 nucleotide sequence: TGTGCCAGCACCCTCACAGGGGACAATGAGCAGTTCTTC. Filled out from reference TRBV28 and TRBJ2-1, the complete variable domain reads DVKVTQSSRYLVKRTGEKVFLECVQDMDHENMFWYRQDPGLGLRLIYFSYDVKMKEKGDIPEGYSVSREKKERFSLILESASTNQTSMYLCASTLTGDNEQFFGPGTRLTVL.

V gene TRBV4-1 combines with J gene TRBJ1-1, with D possibly matching TRBD1 (6 bases). This CDR3 is built from 14 residues. Deletions cut 0 bases from V and 5 bases from J, with 10 bases between. The germline V gene has CDR1 MGHRA and CDR2 YSYEKL. CDR3 DNA: TGCGCCAGCAGCCAAGAACAGGGTCAAACTGAAGCTTTCTTT. Translating gives CASSQEQGQTEAFF.

This clone was seen a handful of times. CDR3 DNA: TGCGCCAGCAGCCAGGAGCGGGGGGGCCGAGAGACCCAGTACTTC. Amino acids: CASSQERGGRETQYF. The chain is built from TRBV4-1 and TRBJ2-5, with 10 bases aligning to TRBD2. J gave up 4 bases and V 3 bases, and 5 bases lay outside the gene matches. CDR3 length: 15 amino acids. Germline assignment: CDR1 MGHRA and CDR2 YSYEKL.

J is TRBJ2-1 and V is TRBV9; D gene uncertain. The CDR3 consists of 13 residues. In germline, CDR1 is SGDLS, CDR2 YYNGEE. The V and J ends lost 0 bases and 5 bases respectively, with 6 bases between them. The CDR3 here is CASSVVANNEQFF. DNA for the CDR3: TGTGCCAGCAGCGTAGTCGCGAACAATGAGCAGTTCTTC.

The chain uses TRBV2 and TRBJ2-5; D remains ambiguous. V was clipped by 4 bases and J by 5 bases, with 11 bases between them. The germline V gene encodes CDR1 SNHLY and CDR2 FYNNEI. CDR3 length equals 13 residues. The CDR3 here is CASSVDRAETQYF. Written as DNA, the CDR3 is TGTGCCAGCAGTGTCGACCGAGCGGAGACCCAGTACTTC.

V usage is TRBV9 and J usage is TRBJ1-5; D is unclear. This CDR3 contains 13 residues. Trimming cost V 4 bases and J 4 bases, with 9 bases left between them. Germline V CDR1 and CDR2: SGDLS, YYNGEE. DNA of the CDR3: TGTGCCAGCAGCCCCCACGGGAATCAGCCCCAGCATTTT. Amino acid sequence: CASSPHGNQPQHF.

A remark on this clone: One end of the junction varies from germline; a read error may be responsible. The V gene is TRBV4-2, the J gene TRBJ1-6, with D tentatively TRBD1 (5 bases). This CDR3 contains 14 residues. Germline loops: CDR1 LGHNA, CDR2 YNFKEQ. The CDR3 loop is CASSQDREGSPPHF. The CDR3 region has the DNA TGTGCCAGCAGCCAAGACAGGGAAGGGTCACCCCCCCACTTT.

The CDR3: CASSQDISPGATNYGYTF. CDR3 DNA: TGCGCCAGCAGCCAAGATATCTCTCCGGGTGCGACTAACTATGGCTACACCTTC. V and J are TRBV4-3 and TRBJ1-2; D ambiguous. Trimming removed 0 bases at V and 0 bases at J, with 17 bases between. Germline V gene data show CDR1 as LGHNA and CDR2 as YSLEER. The CDR3 is 18 residues long.

The chain links TRBV7-2 to TRBJ2-1; 8 nucleotides align to TRBD2. The CDR3 runs 15 residues. Germline lookup yields CDR1 SGHTA and CDR2 FQGNSA. V shed 3 bases and J 9 bases; nucleotides not matched to a gene: 10. CDR3 region: CASSFLMLAGTEQFF. The CDR3 nucleotides read TGTGCCAGCAGCTTTCTAATGCTAGCGGGCACTGAGCAGTTCTTC.